These 23 T cell receptor beta chains came from one sample sequenced in a study of T cell responses to AZD1222 COVID-19 vaccine. Generated by immunoSEQ multiplex PCR, the TCRdb table keeps only in-frame clones and is missing some. The data hold more than 150,000 clones, with roughly 94% observed a single time. Sequenced material: peripheral blood, taken 28 days after the second AZD1222 dose. The receptors here all came from an adult who received the AZD1222 COVID-19 vaccine.

This chain joins TRBV3-1 (or the pseudogene TRBV3-2) and TRBJ2-7, with TRBD2 matching over 9 bases. CDR3 length equals 14 residues. Losses at the gene ends were 4 bases for V and 6 bases for J; bases not matched to a gene: 7. CDR1 and CDR2 (germline): LGHDT, YNNKEL (reference sequence). CDR3 coding DNA: TGTGCCAGCAGCCGGAGCGGGGGGCAGGCCGAGCAGTACTTC. Its translation: CASSRSGGQAEQYF.

V is TRBV10-1 and J is TRBJ2-3, with 10 bases aligning to TRBD2. V lost 2 bases, J lost 2 bases, and 1 base stayed unmatched. The CDR3 contains 15 residues. Germline CDR1 reads WNHNN; CDR2 reads SYGVQD (reference sequence). The CDR3 is CASSEGLADTDTQYF. In DNA form, the CDR3 reads TGCGCCAGCAGTGAGGGACTAGCGGACACAGATACGCAGTATTTT.

The count of this clone is one. This chain joins TRBV19 and TRBJ1-5; D unclear. The germline V gene encodes CDR1 LNHDA and CDR2 SQIVND (reference sequence). This CDR3 is built from 13 residues. V gave up 3 bases and J gave up 7 bases, with 10 bases separating them. In DNA form, the CDR3 reads TGTGCCAGTAGTATTAAGACGCGCCAGCCCCAGCATTTT. This codes for CASSIKTRQPQHF.

The rearrangement links TRBV14 to TRBJ2-7; 7 nucleotides match TRBD1. Per germline, CDR1 SGHDN and CDR2 FVKESK. The CDR3 is made up of 15 amino acids. J was trimmed by 3 bases and V by 4 bases; bases with no gene match: 9. CDR3 amino acids: CASSPRQGMIYEQYF. DNA of the CDR3: TGTGCCAGCAGCCCCCGACAGGGAATGATCTACGAGCAGTACTTC.

As concerns this clone: One junction end does not reproduce the germline sequence, and a read error may be involved. The chain employs TRBV5-5 and TRBJ1-6; 7 bases are shared with TRBD1. The CDR3 contains 11 residues. Per germline, CDR1 SGHKS and CDR2 YYEKEE (reference sequence). The CDR3 coding sequence is TGTGCCAGCAGCCTCCGACAGGGCCTTTACTTT. Protein product: CASSLRQGLYF.

V gene TRBV6-5 combines with J gene TRBJ1-1; the D is unclear. Trimming removed 3 bases from V and 1 base from J, with 12 bases in between. CDR3 length equals 15 residues. Germline loops: CDR1 MNHEY, CDR2 SVGAGI. CDR3 in amino acids: CASSYGYLSNTEAFF. The CDR3 DNA reads as TGTGCCAGCAGTTATGGCTATTTGTCGAACACTGAAGCTTTCTTT.

V is TRBV12-3 or TRBV12-4 and J is TRBJ1-1, with D perhaps TRBD1 (5 bases). This CDR3 is built from 13 residues. V was shortened by 2 bases and J by 5 bases, with 9 bases between the two germline ends. The CDR3 here is CASSLSGSTEAFF. DNA of the CDR3: TGTGCCAGCAGTTTATCAGGGAGTACTGAAGCTTTCTTT.

The chain combines TRBV6-5 with TRBJ1-2; 7 positions match TRBD1. The CDR3 extends over 13 amino acids. J lost 6 bases, V lost 7 bases, and 8 bases had no gene match. Germline lookup yields CDR1 MNHEY and CDR2 SVGAGI. CDR3 DNA sequence: TGTGCCAGCACGAGACAGGGAAGGGATGGCTACACCTTC. Encoded protein: CASTRQGRDGYTF.

This chain joins TRBV10-2 and TRBJ1-2; TRBD1 matches at 8 bases. With 2 bases clipped from V and 6 bases from J, the junction kept 5 bases outside the gene matches. The CDR3 length is 14 residues. Germline V gene lookup returns CDR1 WSHSY and CDR2 SAAADI. CDR3 coding DNA: TGCGCCAGCAGTGAGCTAAACAGGGGGGATGGCTACACCTTC. It codes for CASSELNRGDGYTF.

The chain employs TRBV12-3 or TRBV12-4 and TRBJ1-1, with 7 bases that match TRBD1. V shed 9 bases, J shed 1 base, and the junction held 2 bases outside the gene matches. CDR3 size: 12 residues. CDR3 DNA: TGTGCCAGTGGACAGGCGAACACTGAAGCTTTCTTT. Its translation: CASGQANTEAFF.

The J gene is TRBJ1-2, the V gene TRBV5-1; 10 positions match TRBD1. J gave up 2 bases and V 3 bases, and 4 bases lay outside the gene matches. Germline-derived CDR1 and CDR2 are SGHRS and YFSETQ. The CDR3 runs 15 residues. The CDR3 DNA reads TGCGCCAGCAGCTGGACAGGGGGATCCAACTATGGCTACACCTTC. Translated: CASSWTGGSNYGYTF.

The chain has TRBV5-4 and TRBJ1-2; unclear D gene. This CDR3 has 11 residues. CDR1 is SGHNT and CDR2 is YYREEE in the germline V gene (reference sequence). V lost 0 bases, J lost 6 bases, and 3 bases lay in between. CDR3 bases: TGTGCCAGCAGCTTGGCGGATGGCTACACCTTC. This translates into CASSLADGYTF.

The rearrangement joins TRBV10-1 to TRBJ2-5; D is perhaps TRBD1 or TRBD2 (6 bases each). The V gene's germline CDR1 is WNHNN and CDR2 SYGVQD (reference sequence). V was pared by 2 bases and J by 1 base, with 17 bases between. This CDR3 has 17 residues. CDR3 nucleotides: TGCGCCAGCAGTGAGAGGGGGGCGGAGACCCGCCAAGAGACCCAGTACTTC. Its translation is CASSERGAETRQETQYF.

The chain couples TRBV28 to TRBJ1-1; no reliable D call. Trimming took 4 bases from V and 4 from J, leaving 16 bases between them. Per germline, CDR1 MDHEN and CDR2 SYDVKM. The CDR3 runs to 15 residues. For the CDR3, the DNA is TGTGCCAGCAGTTCATACCCCCCCCCTAGCACTGAAGCTTTCTTT. Protein sequence: CASSSYPPPSTEAFF. Together with reference TRBV28 and TRBJ1-1, the CDR3 gives the full variable domain: DVKVTQSSRYLVKRTGEKVFLECVQDMDHENMFWYRQDPGLGLRLIYFSYDVKMKEKGDIPEGYSVSREKKERFSLILESASTNQTSMYLCASSSYPPPSTEAFFGQGTRLTVV.

This clone was recorded once. The rearrangement links TRBV7-3 to TRBJ2-3, with D unclear. Germline V gene lookup returns CDR1 SGHTA and CDR2 FQGTGA. V was shortened by 5 bases and J by 0 bases, with 9 bases between the two germline ends. The CDR3 length is 14 residues. The CDR3 spells CASSPSWSTDTQYF. The CDR3 DNA reads as TGTGCCAGCAGCCCCTCCTGGAGCACAGATACGCAGTATTTT.

V usage is TRBV11-2 and J usage is TRBJ2-2, with 10 bases aligning to TRBD2. V lost 3 bases, J lost 3 bases, and 1 base stayed unmatched. The CDR3 spans 15 residues. CDR1 SGHAT and CDR2 FQNNGV come from the germline V gene. CDR3 nucleotides: TGTGCCAGCAGCTTCCTAGCGGGAGACACCGGGGAGCTGTTTTTT. Translated, it gives CASSFLAGDTGELFF.

Only one count was recorded for this clone. The chain carries TRBV7-8 and TRBJ1-4; D ambiguous. V lost 1 base and J lost 4, with 19 bases in between. The germline gives CDR1 SGHVS, CDR2 FQNEAQ. This CDR3 region has 18 residues. In DNA, the CDR3 is TGTGCCAGCAGCTTAGATGAGTTTACTGTTGGGCATAATGAAAAACTGTTTTTT. Encoded protein: CASSLDEFTVGHNEKLFF.

This clone showed up just once. The rearrangement links TRBV18 to TRBJ1-3, with TRBD1 as a possible D gene (5 bases). The V end was cut by 3 bases, the J end by 4 bases, with 16 bases between. Germline V CDR1 and CDR2: KGHSH, LQKENI. The CDR3 length is 16 residues. The CDR3 nucleotides are TGTGCCAGCTCACCGATTGACAGATCGTCCGGAAACACCATATATTTT. It translates to CASSPIDRSSGNTIYF.

This chain uses TRBV9 with TRBJ2-2; the D call may be TRBD1 or TRBD2 (6 bases each). This CDR3 is 16 amino acids long. V shed 0 bases and J shed 4 bases, with 13 bases lying between them. Looked up from germline, CDR1 is SGDLS and CDR2 is YYNGEE. This CDR3 reads CASSVEGGAGTGELFF. The CDR3 region has the DNA TGTGCCAGCAGCGTAGAGGGGGGCGCGGGCACCGGGGAGCTGTTTTTT.

The chain joins TRBV30 to TRBJ2-7, with 7 bases identical to TRBD2. The V gene's germline CDR1 is GTSNPN and CDR2 SVGIG (reference sequence). The CDR3 runs 14 residues. V shed 3 bases, J shed 4 bases, and the junction held 9 bases outside the gene matches. This CDR3 reads CAWSPWGGRYEQYF. The DNA for the CDR3 is TGTGCCTGGAGCCCTTGGGGGGGACGGTACGAGCAGTACTTC.

The CDR3 loop is CASSEGRGNTIYF. The CDR3, as DNA: TGTGCCAGTAGTGAGGGGAGAGGAAACACCATATATTTT. The chain carries TRBV19 and TRBJ1-3, with D perhaps matching TRBD1 (5 bases). This CDR3 region has 13 residues. V was pared by 5 bases and J by 4 bases, with 9 bases between. CDR1 is LNHDA and CDR2 is SQIVND in the germline V gene (reference sequence). Full variable domain (remainder filled in from reference TRBV19 and TRBJ1-3): DGGITQSPKYLFRKEGQNVTLSCEQNLNHDAMYWYRQDPGQGLRLIYYSQIVNDFQKGDIAEGYSVSREKKESFPLTVTSAQKNPTAFYLCASSEGRGNTIYFGEGSWLTVV.

The V gene is TRBV6-1, the J gene TRBJ1-5; 9 bases line up with TRBD1. CDR1 and CDR2 from the germline V gene are MNHNS and SASEGT. The CDR3 has 16 amino acids. J gave up 4 bases and V 2 bases, and 6 bases lay outside the gene matches. In nucleotides, the CDR3 is TGTGCCAGCAGTGAACTGGGGACAGGGACGAATCAGCCCCAGCATTTT. As protein: CASSELGTGTNQPQHF.

The rearrangement links TRBV28 to TRBJ1-1; tentative D call: TRBD1 (6 bases). Germline-derived CDR1 and CDR2 are MDHEN and SYDVKM. The V gene lost 6 bases and the J gene lost 8 bases, with 16 bases spanning the gap. The CDR3 totals 13 residues. CDR3 coding DNA: TGTGCCAGCAGCCGACCTATTACAGGGGAAGCTTTCTTT. As protein: CASSRPITGEAFF.